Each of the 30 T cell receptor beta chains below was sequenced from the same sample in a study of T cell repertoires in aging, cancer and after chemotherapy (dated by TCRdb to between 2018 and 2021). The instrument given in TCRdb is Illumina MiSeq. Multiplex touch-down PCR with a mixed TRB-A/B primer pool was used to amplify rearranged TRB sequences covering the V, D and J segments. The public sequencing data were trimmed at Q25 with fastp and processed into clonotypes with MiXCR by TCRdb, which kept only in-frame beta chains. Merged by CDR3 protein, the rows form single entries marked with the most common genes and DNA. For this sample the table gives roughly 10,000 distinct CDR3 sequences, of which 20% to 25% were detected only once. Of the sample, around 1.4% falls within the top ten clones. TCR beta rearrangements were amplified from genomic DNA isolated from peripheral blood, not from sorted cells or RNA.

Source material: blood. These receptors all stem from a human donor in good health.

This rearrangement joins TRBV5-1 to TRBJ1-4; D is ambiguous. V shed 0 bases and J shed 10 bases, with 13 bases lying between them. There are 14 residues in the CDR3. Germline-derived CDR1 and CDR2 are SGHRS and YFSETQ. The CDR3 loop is CASSLGSGEGKLFF. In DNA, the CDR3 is TGCGCCAGCAGCTTGGGGAGCGGGGAAGGAAAACTGTTTTTT.

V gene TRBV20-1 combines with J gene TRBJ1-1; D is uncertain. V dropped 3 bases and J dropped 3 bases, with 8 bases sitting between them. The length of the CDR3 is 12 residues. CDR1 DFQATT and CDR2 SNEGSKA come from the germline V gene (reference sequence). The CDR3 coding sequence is TGCAGTGCTAGTAGAAGAGACACTGAAGCTTTCTTT. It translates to CSASRRDTEAFF.

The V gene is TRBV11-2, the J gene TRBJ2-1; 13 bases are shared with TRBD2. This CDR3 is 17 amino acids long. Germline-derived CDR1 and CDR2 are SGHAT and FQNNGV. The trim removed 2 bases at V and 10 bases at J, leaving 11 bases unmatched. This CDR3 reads CASSLTRLTSGRVEQFF. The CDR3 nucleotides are TGTGCCAGCAGCTTAACGAGGCTTACTAGCGGGAGGGTGGAGCAGTTCTTC.

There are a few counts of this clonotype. CDR3 sequence (DNA): TGTGCCAGCAGCTTCCAGCCGACTAGCGGAATTTACAATGAGCAGTTCTTC. Its protein is CASSFQPTSGIYNEQFF. The rearrangement links TRBV13 to TRBJ2-1; 9 positions match TRBD2. After removal of 3 bases from V and 4 bases from J, the junction contained 10 bases not matched to a gene. Germline V gene sequence: CDR1 PRHDT, CDR2 FYEKMQ (reference sequence). The CDR3 consists of 17 residues.

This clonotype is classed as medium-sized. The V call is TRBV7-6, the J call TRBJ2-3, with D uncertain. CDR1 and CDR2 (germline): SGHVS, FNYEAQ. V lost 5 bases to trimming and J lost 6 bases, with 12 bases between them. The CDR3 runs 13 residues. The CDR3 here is CASSPPEGDTQYF. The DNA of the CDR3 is TGTGCCAGCAGCCCACCAGAAGGGGATACGCAGTATTTT.

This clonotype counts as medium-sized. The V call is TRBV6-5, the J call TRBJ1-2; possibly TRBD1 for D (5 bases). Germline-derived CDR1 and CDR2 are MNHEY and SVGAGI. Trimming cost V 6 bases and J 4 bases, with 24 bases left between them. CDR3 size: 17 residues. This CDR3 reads CASRPAGTNLISYGYTF. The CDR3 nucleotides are TGTGCCAGCAGACCGGCCGGGACCAACCTCATATCCTATGGCTACACCTTC.

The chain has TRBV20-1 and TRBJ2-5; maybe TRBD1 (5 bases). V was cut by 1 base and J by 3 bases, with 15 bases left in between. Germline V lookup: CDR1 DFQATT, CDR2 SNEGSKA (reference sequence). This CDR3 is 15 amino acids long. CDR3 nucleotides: TGCAGTGCTAGAGGATCCCCAGGGATGGAAGAGACCCAGTACTTC. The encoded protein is CSARGSPGMEETQYF.

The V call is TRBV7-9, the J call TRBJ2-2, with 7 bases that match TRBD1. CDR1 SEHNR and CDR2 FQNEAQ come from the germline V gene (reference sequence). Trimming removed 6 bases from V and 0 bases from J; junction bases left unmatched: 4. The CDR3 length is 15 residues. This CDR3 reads CASSRDSANTGELFF. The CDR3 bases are TGTGCCAGCAGTCGGGACAGCGCGAACACCGGGGAGCTGTTTTTT.

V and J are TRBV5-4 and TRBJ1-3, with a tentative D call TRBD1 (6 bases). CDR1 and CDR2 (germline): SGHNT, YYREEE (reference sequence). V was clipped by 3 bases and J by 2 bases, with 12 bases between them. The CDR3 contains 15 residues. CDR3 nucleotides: TGTGCCAGCAGCTATTACCAGGGGCCTGGAAACACCATATATTTT. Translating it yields CASSYYQGPGNTIYF.

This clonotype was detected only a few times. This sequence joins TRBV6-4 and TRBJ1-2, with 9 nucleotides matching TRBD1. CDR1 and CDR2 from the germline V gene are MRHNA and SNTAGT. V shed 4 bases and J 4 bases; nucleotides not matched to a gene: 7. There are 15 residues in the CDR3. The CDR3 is CASSAHRGLLYGYTF. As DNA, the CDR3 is TGTGCCAGCAGTGCGCACAGGGGGCTCCTCTATGGCTACACCTTC.

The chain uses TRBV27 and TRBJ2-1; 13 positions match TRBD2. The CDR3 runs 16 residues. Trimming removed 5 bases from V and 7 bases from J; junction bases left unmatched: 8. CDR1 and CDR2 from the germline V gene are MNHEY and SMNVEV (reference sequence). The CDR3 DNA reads TGTGCCAGCAGTAAACGGACTAGCGGGAGCGGGAATGAGCAGTTCTTC. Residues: CASSKRTSGSGNEQFF.

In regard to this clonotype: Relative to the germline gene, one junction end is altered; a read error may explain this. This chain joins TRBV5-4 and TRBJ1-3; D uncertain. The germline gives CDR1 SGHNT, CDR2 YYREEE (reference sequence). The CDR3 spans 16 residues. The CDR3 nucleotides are TGTGCCAGCAGCCAAGATCGTCGGGGTGCTGGAGACACCATATATTTT. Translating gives CASSQDRRGAGDTIYF.

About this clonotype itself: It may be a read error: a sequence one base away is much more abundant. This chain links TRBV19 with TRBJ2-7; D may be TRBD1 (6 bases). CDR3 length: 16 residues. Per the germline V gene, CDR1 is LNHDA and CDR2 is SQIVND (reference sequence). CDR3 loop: CVSSIGGAGSSYEQYF. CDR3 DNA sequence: TGTGTCAGTAGTATAGGGGGTGCGGGCAGCTCCTACGAGCAGTACTTC. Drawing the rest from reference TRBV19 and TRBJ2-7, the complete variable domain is DGGITQSPKYLFRKEGQNVTLSCEQNLNHDAMYWYRQDPGQGLRLIYYSQIVNDFQKGDIAEGYSVSREKKESFPLTVTSAQKNPTAFYLCVSSIGGAGSSYEQYFGPGTRLTVT.

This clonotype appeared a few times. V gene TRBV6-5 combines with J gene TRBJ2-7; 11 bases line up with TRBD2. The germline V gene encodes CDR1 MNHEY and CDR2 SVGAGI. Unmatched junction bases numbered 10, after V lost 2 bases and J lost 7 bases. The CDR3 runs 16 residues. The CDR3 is CASSYDLDSGRGEQYF. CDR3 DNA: TGTGCCAGCAGTTACGACCTTGATAGCGGGAGGGGGGAGCAGTACTTC.

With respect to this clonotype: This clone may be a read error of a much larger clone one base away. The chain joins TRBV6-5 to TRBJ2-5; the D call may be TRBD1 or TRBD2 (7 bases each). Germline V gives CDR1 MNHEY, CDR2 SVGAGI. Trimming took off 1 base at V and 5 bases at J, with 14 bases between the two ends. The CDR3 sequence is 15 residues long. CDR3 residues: CASSYLAGGGETQYF. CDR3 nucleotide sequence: TGTGCCAGCAGTTACTTGGCAGGGGGGGGGGAGACCCAGTACTTC.

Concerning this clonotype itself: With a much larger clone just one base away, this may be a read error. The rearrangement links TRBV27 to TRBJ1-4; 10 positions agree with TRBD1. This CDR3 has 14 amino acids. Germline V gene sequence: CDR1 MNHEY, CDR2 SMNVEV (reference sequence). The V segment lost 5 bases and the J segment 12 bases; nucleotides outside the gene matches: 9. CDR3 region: CASSPGTGARELFF. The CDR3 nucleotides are TGTGCCAGCAGTCCGGGGACAGGGGCCAGAGAACTGTTTTTT.

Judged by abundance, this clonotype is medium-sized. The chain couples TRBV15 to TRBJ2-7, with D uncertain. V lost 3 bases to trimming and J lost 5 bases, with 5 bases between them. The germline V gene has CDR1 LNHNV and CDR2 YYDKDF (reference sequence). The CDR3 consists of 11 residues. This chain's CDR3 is CATSRGNEQYF. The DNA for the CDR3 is TGTGCCACCAGCAGGGGAAACGAGCAGTACTTC.

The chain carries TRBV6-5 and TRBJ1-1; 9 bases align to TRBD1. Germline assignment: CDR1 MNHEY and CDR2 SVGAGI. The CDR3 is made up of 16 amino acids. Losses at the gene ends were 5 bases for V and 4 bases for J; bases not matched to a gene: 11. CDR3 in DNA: TGTGCCAGCAGTCTACAGGGGGCGAGGGGAAGCACTGAAGCTTTCTTT. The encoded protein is CASSLQGARGSTEAFF.

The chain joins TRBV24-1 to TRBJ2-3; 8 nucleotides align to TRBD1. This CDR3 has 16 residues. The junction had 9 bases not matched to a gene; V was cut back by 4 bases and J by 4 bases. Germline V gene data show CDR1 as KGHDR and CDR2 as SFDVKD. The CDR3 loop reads CATSDAWDRHADTQYF. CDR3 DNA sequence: TGTGCCACCAGTGACGCGTGGGACAGGCACGCAGATACGCAGTATTTT.

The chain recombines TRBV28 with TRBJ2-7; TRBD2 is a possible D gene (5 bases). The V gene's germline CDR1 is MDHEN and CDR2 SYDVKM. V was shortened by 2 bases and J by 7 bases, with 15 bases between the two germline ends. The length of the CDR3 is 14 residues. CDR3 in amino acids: CASSLGISGGEQYF. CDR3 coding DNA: TGTGCCAGCAGTTTAGGGATTAGTGGCGGGGAGCAGTACTTC.

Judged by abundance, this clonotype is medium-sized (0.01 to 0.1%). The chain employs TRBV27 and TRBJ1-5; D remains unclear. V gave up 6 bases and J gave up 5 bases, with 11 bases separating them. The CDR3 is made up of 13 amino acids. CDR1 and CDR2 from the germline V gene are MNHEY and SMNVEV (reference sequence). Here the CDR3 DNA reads TGTGCCAGCAGGGCCCCCGGGGATCAGCCCCAGCATTTT. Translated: CASRAPGDQPQHF.

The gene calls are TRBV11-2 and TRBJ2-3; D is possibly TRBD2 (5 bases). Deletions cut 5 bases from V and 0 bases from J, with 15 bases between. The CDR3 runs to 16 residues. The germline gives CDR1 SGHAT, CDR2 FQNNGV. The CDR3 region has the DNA TGTGCCAGCAGCCAACCCCGTCGGGGAAGCACAGATACGCAGTATTTT. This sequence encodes CASSQPRRGSTDTQYF.

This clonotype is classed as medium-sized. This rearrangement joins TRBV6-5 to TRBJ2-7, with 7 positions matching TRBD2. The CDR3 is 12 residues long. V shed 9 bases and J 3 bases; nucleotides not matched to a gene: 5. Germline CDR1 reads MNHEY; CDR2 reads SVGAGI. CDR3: CASLAGDYEQYF. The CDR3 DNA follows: TGTGCCAGTTTGGCGGGAGACTACGAGCAGTACTTC.

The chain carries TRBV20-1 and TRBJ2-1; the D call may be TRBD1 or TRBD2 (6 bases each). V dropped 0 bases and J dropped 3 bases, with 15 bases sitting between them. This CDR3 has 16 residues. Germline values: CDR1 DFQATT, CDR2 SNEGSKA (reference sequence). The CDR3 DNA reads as TGCAGTGCTAGAGATTCAGCCGGAGGGGGCTACAATGAGCAGTTCTTC. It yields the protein CSARDSAGGGYNEQFF.

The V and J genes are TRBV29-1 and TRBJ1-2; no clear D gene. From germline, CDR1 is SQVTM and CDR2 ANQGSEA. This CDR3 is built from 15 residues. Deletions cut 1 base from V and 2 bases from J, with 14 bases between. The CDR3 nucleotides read TGCAGCGTTGAAGGGACCCCCATCCTCAACTATGGCTACACCTTC. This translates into CSVEGTPILNYGYTF.

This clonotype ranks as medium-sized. The CDR3 DNA reads TGCAGTGCGACCCGGGTAAACGAGCAGTACTTC. As protein: CSATRVNEQYF. The J gene is TRBJ2-7, the V gene TRBV20-1; D is unresolved. V was clipped by 6 bases and J by 5 bases, with 11 bases between them. This CDR3 comprises 11 residues. The germline CDR1 and CDR2 sequences are DFQATT and SNEGSKA (reference sequence).

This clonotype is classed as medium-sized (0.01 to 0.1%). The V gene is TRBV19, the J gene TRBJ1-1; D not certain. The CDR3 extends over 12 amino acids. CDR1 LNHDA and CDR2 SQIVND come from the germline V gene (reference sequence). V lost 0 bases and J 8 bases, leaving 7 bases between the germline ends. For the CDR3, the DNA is TGTGCCAGTAGTATAGATGTCGGAGAAGCTTTCTTT. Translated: CASSIDVGEAFF.

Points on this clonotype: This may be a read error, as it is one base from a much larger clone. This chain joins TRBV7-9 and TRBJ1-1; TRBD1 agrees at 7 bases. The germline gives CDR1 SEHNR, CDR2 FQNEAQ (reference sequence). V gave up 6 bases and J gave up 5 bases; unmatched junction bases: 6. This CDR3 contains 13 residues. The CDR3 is CASRQGTGTEAFF. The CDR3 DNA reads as TGTGCCAGCAGACAGGGGACGGGTACTGAAGCTTTCTTT.

As DNA, the CDR3 is TGTGCCAGCAGCTTAGATTCGGATAGCGCCTACGAGCAGTACTTC. This encodes CASSLDSDSAYEQYF. V is TRBV11-2 and J is TRBJ2-7, with a weak D call TRBD2 (5 bases). V lost 0 bases and J lost 2, with 11 bases in between. The CDR3 has 15 amino acids. Germline V lookup: CDR1 SGHAT, CDR2 FQNNGV.

Here the CDR3 reads CASSEDGGTYNEQFF. The DNA for the CDR3 is TGTGCCAGCAGTGAAGACGGCGGTACCTACAATGAGCAGTTCTTC. This sequence joins TRBV7-3 and TRBJ2-1; the D is unclear. V lost 6 bases and J lost 2, with 14 bases in between. This CDR3 region has 15 residues. CDR1 and CDR2 from the germline V gene are SGHTA and FQGTGA. Based on the CDR3 plus reference TRBV7-3 and TRBJ2-1, the full variable domain is GAGVSQTPSNKVTEKGKYVELRCDPISGHTALYWYRQSLGQGPEFLIYFQGTGAADDSGLPNDRFFAVRPEGSVSTLKIQRTERGDSAVYLCASSEDGGTYNEQFFGPGTRLTVL.